A single T cell receptor (beta chain) is shown here with its context. The antigen is unknown. The entry originates in a study of T cells in Graves' hyperthyroidism and ophthalmopathy. Study observations and caveats: Ophthalmopathy could be told apart from stable hyperthyroidism with a 13 V-J model.

RNA transcripts served as the template for amplifying TCR beta CDR3 regions. The TCR CDR3 first-round RT-PCR relied on the HTBI primer set. Each CDR3 protein is one row after TCRdb ran MiXCR on the multiplex PCR reads. Of 600,000 to 900,000 distinct CDR3 sequences listed, about 15% were seen once; the top ten hold under 9.5%. This CDR3 has 17 residues. CDR1 and CDR2 from the germline V gene are SNHLY and FYNNEI. J lost 0 bases, V lost 3 bases, and 6 bases had no gene match. The sample comprised blood. This rearrangement joins TRBV2 to TRBJ1-3; 9 nucleotides line up with TRBD1. This clonotype originated in a man between 18 and 29 years old with Graves' hyperthyroidism. As DNA, the CDR3 is TGTGCCAGCAGTGATTGGGACAGGGCTTCCTCTGGAAACACCATATATTTT. Protein: CASSDWDRASSGNTIYF.